This T cell receptor (beta chain) was sequenced for a study of T cells after yellow fever vaccination. Synthesis of TCR cDNA relied on 5'RACE template switching, which attached a universal primer site and UMIs. TCRdb re-called the 5' RACE reads through MiXCR, storing one row per CDR3 protein. In the table there are hundreds of thousands of distinct CDR3 sequences, approximately 18% of which are singletons. This sequence was found in a man in his late teens or twenties who received the YFV17D yellow fever vaccine. The sample here was PBMCs, taken before the yellow fever booster vaccination.

The DNA of the CDR3 is TGTGCCAGCAGCTTAGAGTCCCGGCCCTATGGCTACACCTTC. Its translation is CASSLESRPYGYTF. The gene calls are TRBV7-6 and TRBJ1-2; D is undetermined. The CDR3 extends over 14 amino acids. The germline gives CDR1 SGHVS, CDR2 FNYEAQ. Deletions cut 1 base from V and 4 bases from J, with 10 bases between.